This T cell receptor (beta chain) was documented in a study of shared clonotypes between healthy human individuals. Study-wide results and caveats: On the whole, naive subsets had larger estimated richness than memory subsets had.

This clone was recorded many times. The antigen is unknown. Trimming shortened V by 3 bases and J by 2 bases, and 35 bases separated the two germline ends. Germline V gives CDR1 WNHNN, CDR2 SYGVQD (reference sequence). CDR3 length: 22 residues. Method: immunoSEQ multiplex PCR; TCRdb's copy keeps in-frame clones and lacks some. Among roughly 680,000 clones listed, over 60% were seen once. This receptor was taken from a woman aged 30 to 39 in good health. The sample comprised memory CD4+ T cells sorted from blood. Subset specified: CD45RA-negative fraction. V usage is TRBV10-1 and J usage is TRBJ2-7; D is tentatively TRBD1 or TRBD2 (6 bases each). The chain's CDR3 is CASSDILLAFRFGGGGTYEQYF. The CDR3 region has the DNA TGCGCCAGCAGTGATATTCTACTCGCGTTTCGTTTTGGGGGCGGAGGGACCTACGAGCAGTACTTC.